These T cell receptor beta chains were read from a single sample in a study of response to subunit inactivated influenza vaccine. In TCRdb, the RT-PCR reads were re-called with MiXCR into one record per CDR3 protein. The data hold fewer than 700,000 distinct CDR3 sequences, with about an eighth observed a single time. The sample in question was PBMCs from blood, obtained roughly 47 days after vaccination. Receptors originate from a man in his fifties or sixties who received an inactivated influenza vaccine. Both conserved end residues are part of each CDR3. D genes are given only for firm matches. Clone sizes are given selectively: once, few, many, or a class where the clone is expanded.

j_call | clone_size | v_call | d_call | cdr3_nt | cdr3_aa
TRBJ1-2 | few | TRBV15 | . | TGTGCCACCAGCAGAGAGACAGGAGCTAACTATGGCTACACCTTC | CATSRETGANYGYTF
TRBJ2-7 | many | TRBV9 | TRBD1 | TGTGCCAGCAGCGTAGGAACAGGGGGCACCTACGAGCAGTACTTC | CASSVGTGGTYEQYF
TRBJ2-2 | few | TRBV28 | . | TGTGCCAGCAGTTTCGATTGGGGGTACGGCACCGGGGAGCTGTTTTTT | CASSFDWGYGTGELFF
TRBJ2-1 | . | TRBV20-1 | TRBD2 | TGCAGTGCTAGTGGGGGACTAGGTAATGAGCAGTTCTTC | CSASGGLGNEQFF
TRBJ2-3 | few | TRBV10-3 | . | TGTGCCATCAGTGAGCCGGACTATCAATATACGCAGTATTTT | CAISEPDYQYTQYF
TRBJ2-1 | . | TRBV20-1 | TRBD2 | TGCAGTGCAACTAGCGGGGAAACCTACAATGAGCAGTTCTTC | CSATSGETYNEQFF
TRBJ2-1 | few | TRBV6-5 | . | TGTGCCAGCAGTTACCGGCCTCACTTCGGGAATGAGCAGTTCTTC | CASSYRPHFGNEQFF
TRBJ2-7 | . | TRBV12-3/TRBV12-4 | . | TGTGCCAGCAGGTACCGGGACCAATCCTACGAGCAGTACTTC | CASRYRDQSYEQYF
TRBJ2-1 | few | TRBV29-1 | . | TGCAGCGTTGTTGGGGGGGCAGGGGGCTATGAGCAGTTCTTC | CSVVGGAGGYEQFF
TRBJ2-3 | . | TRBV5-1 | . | TGCGCCAGCAGCTTGAGGCTTTCGAGCCGTACAGATACGCAGTATTTT | CASSLRLSSRTDTQYF
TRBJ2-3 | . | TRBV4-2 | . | TGTGCCAGCAGCCAAGATGTGCTATCTGAAGATACGCAGTATTTT | CASSQDVLSEDTQYF
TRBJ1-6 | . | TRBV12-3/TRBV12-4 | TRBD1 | TGTGCCAGCAGCCGGGACAGGGGGTTCAATTCACCCCTCCACTTT | CASSRDRGFNSPLHF
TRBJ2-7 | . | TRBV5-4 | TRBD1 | TGTGCCAGCAGCGGTCCGGGACAGGGGGGATTCGAGCAGTACTTC | CASSGPGQGGFEQYF
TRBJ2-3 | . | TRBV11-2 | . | TGTGCCAGCAGCCCCTCAGTACTCTTCACAGATACGCAGTATTTT | CASSPSVLFTDTQYF
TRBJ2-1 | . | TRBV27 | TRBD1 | TGTGCCAGCAGCGTGGGACAGGGGGGGGCTAGTTGGAATGAGCAGTTCTTC | CASSVGQGGASWNEQFF
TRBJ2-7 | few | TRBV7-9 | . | TGTGCCAGCAGCTTAGCGAACAGGCCCTACGAGCAGTACTTC | CASSLANRPYEQYF
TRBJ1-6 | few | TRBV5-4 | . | TGTGCCAGCAGCGTGGGGGGGAGAACAAATTCACCCCTCCACTTT | CASSVGGRTNSPLHF